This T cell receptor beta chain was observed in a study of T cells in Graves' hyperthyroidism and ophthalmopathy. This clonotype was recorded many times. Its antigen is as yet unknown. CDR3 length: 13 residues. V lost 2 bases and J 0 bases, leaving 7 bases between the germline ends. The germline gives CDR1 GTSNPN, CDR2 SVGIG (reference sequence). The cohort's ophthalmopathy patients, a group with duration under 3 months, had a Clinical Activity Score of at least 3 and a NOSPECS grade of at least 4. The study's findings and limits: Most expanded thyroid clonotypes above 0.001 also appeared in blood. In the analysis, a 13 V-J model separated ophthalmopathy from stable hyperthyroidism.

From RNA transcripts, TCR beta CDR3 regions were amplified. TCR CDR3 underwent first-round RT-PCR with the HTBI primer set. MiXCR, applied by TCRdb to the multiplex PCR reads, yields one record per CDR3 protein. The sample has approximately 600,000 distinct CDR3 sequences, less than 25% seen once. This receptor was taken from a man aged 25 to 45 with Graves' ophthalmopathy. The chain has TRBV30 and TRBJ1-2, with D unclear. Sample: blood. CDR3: CAWSWSANYGYTF. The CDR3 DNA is TGTGCCTGGAGTTGGTCAGCTAACTATGGCTACACCTTC. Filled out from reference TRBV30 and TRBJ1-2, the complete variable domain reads SQTIHQWPATLVQPVGSPLSLECTVEGTSNPNLYWYRQAAGRGLQLLFYSVGIGQISSEVPQNLSASRPQDRQFILSSKKLLLSDSGFYLCAWSWSANYGYTFGSGTRLTVV.